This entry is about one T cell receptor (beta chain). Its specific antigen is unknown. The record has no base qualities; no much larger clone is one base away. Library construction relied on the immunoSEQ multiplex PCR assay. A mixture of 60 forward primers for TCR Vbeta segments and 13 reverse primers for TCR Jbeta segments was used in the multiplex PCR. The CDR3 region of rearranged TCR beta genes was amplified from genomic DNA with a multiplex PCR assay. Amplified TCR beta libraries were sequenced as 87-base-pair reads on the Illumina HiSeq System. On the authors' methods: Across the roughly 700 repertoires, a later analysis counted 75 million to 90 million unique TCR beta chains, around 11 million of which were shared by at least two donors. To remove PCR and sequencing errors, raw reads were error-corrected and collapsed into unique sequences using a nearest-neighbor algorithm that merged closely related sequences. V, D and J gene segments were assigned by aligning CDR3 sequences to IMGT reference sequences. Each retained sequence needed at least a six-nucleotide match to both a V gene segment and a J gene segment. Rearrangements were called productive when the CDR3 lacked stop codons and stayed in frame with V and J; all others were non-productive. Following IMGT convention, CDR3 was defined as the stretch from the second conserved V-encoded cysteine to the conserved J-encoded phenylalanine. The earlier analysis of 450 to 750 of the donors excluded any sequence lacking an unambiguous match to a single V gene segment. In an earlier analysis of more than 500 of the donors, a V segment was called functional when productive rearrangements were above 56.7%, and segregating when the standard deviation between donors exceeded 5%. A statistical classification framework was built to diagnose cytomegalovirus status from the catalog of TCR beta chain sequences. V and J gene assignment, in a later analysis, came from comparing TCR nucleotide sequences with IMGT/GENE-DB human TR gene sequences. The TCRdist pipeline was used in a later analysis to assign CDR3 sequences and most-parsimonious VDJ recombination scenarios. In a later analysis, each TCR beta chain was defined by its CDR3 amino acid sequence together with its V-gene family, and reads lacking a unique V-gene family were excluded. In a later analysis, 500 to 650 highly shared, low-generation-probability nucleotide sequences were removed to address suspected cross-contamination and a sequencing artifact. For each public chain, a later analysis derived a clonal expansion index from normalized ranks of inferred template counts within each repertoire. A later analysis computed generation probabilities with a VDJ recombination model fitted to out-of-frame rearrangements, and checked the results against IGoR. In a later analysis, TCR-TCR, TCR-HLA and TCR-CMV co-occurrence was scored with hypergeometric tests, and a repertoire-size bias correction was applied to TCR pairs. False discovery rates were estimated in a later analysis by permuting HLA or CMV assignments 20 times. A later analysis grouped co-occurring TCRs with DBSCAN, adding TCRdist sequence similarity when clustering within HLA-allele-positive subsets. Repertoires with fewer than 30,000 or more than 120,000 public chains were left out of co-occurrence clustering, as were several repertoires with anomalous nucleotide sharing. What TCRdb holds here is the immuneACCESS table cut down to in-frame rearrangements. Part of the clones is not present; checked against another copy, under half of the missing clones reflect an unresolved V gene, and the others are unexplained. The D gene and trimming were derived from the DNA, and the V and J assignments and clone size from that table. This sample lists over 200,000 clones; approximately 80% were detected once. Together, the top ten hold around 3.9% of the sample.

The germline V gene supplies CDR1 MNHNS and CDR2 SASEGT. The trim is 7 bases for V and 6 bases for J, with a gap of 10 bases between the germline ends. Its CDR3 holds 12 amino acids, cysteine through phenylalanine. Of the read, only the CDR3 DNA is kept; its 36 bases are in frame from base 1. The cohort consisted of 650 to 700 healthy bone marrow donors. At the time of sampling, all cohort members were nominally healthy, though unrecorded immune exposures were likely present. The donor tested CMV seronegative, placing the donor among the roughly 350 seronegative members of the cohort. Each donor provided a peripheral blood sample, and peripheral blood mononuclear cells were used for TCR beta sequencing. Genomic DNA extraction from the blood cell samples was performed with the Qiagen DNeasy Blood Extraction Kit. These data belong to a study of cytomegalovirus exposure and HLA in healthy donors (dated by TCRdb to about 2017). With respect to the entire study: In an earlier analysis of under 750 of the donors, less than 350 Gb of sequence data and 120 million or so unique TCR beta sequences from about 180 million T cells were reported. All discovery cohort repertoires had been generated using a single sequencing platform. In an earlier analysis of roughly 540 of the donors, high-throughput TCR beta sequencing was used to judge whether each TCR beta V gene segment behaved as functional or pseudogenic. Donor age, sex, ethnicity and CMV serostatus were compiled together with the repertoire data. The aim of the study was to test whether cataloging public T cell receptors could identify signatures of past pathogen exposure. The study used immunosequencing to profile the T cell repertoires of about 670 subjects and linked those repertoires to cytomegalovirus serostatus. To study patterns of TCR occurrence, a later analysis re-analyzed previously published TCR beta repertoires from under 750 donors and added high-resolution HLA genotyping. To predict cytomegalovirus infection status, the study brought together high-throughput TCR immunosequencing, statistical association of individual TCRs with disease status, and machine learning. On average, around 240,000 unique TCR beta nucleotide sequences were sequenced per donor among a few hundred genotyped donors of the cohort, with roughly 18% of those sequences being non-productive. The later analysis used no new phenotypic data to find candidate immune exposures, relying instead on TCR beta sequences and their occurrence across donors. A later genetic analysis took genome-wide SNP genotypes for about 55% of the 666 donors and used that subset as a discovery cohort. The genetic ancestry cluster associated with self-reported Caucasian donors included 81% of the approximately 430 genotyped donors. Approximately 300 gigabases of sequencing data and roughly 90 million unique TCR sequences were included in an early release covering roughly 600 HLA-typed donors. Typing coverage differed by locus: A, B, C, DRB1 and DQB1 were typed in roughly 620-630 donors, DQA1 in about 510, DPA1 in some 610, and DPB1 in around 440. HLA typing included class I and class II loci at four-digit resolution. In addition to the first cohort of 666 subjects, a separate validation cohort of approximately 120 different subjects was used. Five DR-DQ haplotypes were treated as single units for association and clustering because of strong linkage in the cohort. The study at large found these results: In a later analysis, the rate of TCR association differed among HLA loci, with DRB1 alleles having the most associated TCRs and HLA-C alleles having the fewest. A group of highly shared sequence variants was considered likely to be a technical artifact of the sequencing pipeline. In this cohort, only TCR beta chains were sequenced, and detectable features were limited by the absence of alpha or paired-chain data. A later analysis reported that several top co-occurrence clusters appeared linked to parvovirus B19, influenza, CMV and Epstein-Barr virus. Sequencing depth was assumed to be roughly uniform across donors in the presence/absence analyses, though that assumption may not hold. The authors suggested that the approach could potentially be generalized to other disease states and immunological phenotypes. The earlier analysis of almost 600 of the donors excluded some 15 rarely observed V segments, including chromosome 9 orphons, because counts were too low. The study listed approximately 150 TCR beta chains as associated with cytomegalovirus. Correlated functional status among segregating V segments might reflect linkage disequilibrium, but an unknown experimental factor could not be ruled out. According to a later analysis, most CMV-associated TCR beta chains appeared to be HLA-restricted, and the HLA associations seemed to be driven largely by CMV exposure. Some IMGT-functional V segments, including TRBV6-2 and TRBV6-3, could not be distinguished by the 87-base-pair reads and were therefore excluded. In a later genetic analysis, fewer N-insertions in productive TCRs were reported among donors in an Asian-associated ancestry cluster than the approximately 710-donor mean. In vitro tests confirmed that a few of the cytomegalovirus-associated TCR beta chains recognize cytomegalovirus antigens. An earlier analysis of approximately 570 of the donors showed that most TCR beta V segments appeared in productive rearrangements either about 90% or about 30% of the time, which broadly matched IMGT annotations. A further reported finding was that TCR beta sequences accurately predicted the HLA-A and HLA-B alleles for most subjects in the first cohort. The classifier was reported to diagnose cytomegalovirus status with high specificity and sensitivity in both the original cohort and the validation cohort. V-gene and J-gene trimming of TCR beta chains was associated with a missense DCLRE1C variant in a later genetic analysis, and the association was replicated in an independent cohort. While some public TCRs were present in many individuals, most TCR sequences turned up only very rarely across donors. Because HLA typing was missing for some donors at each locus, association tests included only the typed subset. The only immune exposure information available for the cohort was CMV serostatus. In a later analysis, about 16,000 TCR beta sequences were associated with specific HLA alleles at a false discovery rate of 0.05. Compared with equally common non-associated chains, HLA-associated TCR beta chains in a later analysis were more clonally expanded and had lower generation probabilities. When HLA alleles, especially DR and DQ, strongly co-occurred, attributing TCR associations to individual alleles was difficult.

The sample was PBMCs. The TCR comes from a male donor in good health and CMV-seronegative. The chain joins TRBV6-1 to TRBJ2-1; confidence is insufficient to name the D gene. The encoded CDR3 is CASTLSRNEQFF. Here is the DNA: TGTGCCAGCACTCTCTCTCGCAATGAGCAGTTCTTC.